These 18 T cell receptor beta chains came from one sample sequenced in a study of CD8+ T cells in alopecia areata. Treatment of the sample: oral pan-JAK inhibitor, 5-10 mg twice daily. Extracted RNA was reverse transcribed, and the resulting cDNA served as sequencing template. Here immunoSEQ multiplex PCR was the method, and the copy in TCRdb shows in-frame clones only, minus some. The repertoire includes over 150,000 clones, 58% of them detected once, and 5.5% to 6% sits in the top ten. Specimen: CD4+ T cells sorted from blood, collected at week 24, from a patient treated with tofacitinib. The receptors here all came from a human donor with alopecia areata.

There are a few counts of this clone. The rearrangement links TRBV5-1 to TRBJ2-3; tentatively, D is TRBD2 (6 bases). CDR1 and CDR2 (germline): SGHRS, YFSETQ. This CDR3 spans 15 amino acids. Trimming shortened V by 4 bases and J by 3 bases, and 15 bases separated the two germline ends. This CDR3 reads CASSIDSGTTDTQYF. CDR3 sequence (DNA): TGCGCCAGCAGCATCGATAGCGGTACGACAGATACGCAGTATTTT.

This clone occurred a few times. This sequence joins TRBV7-9 and TRBJ2-7; 11 nucleotides agree with TRBD1. V lost 0 bases to trimming and J lost 4 bases; unmatched junction nucleotides: 2. Germline CDR1 and CDR2: SEHNR and FQNEAQ (reference sequence). The CDR3 has 15 residues. CDR3 sequence: CASSLAGQGAYEQYF. CDR3 DNA sequence: TGTGCCAGCAGCTTAGCTGGACAGGGGGCGTACGAGCAGTACTTC.

The rearrangement uses TRBV9 and TRBJ2-5; 7 bases agree with TRBD2. The CDR3 length is 17 residues. Trimming removed 0 bases from V and 8 bases from J; junction bases left unmatched: 16. Germline V gives CDR1 SGDLS, CDR2 YYNGEE. The DNA for the CDR3 is TGTGCCAGCAGCGTAGGATCTGGAGCGGGGTCCCCGGGTACCCAGTACTTC. Residues: CASSVGSGAGSPGTQYF.

The V call is TRBV4-2, the J call TRBJ2-7; 8 bases match TRBD2. The CDR3 loop spans 14 amino acids. After removal of 0 bases from V and 3 bases from J, the junction contained 1 base not matched to a gene. CDR1 and CDR2 (germline): LGHNA, YNFKEQ. The CDR3 reads CASSQDTSGYEQYF. CDR3 bases: TGTGCCAGCAGCCAAGATACTAGCGGCTACGAGCAGTACTTC.

J is TRBJ2-7 and V is TRBV30; D gene uncertain. CDR1 and CDR2 from the germline V gene are GTSNPN and SVGIG (reference sequence). The V end lost 1 base, the J end lost 5 bases, and 9 bases lay between the germline ends. There are 12 residues in the CDR3. CDR3: CAWSGSPHEQYF. In nucleotides, the CDR3 is TGTGCCTGGAGTGGGTCTCCCCACGAGCAGTACTTC.

The chain employs TRBV6-5 and TRBJ2-5; D possibly corresponds to TRBD1 (5 bases). CDR1 and CDR2 from the germline V gene are MNHEY and SVGAGI. The CDR3 has 12 amino acids. Trimming took off 7 bases at V and 3 bases at J, with 9 bases between the two ends. CDR3 loop: CASKETEETQYF. For the CDR3, the DNA is TGTGCCAGCAAGGAGACAGAAGAGACCCAGTACTTC.

The CDR3 reads CAIGSGSGNTIYF. The CDR3 DNA sequence: TGTGCCATCGGATCGGGGTCTGGAAACACCATATATTTT. The chain recombines TRBV10-3 with TRBJ1-3; D not resolved. Germline CDR1 reads ENHRY; CDR2 reads SYGVKD. The CDR3 contains 13 residues. V dropped 8 bases and J dropped 1 base, with 9 bases sitting between them.

The J gene is TRBJ2-1, the V gene TRBV7-9; D remains ambiguous. Germline loops: CDR1 SEHNR, CDR2 FQNEAQ (reference sequence). The CDR3 consists of 15 residues. The V gene lost 0 bases and the J gene lost 8 bases, with 14 bases spanning the gap. CDR3 residues: CASSLAGYEVDEQFF. In DNA form, the CDR3 reads TGTGCCAGCAGCTTAGCGGGGTACGAAGTCGATGAGCAGTTCTTC.

The chain employs TRBV29-1 and TRBJ1-1; 8 bases agree with TRBD1. The CDR3 contains 13 residues. Per germline, CDR1 SQVTM and CDR2 ANQGSEA. Unmatched junction bases numbered 4, after V lost 3 bases and J lost 4 bases. The CDR3 protein is CSVDPDRVTEAFF. In DNA form, the CDR3 reads TGCAGCGTTGACCCGGACAGGGTCACTGAAGCTTTCTTT.

This clone was observed a few times. The chain employs TRBV30 and TRBJ1-1, with a tentative D call TRBD1 (6 bases). The CDR3 extends over 14 amino acids. V lost 2 bases to trimming and J lost 2 bases, with 12 bases between them. The germline V gene encodes CDR1 GTSNPN and CDR2 SVGIG (reference sequence). CDR3 protein: CAWSPDGTNTEAFF. In DNA, the CDR3 is TGTGCCTGGAGTCCCGACGGGACAAACACTGAAGCTTTCTTT.

As to this clone: Other DNA sequences of this sample code for an identical CDR3. The chain has TRBV29-1 and TRBJ2-7; D tentatively reads TRBD1 or TRBD2 (5 bases each). Germline V lookup: CDR1 SQVTM, CDR2 ANQGSEA. V lost 2 bases to trimming and J lost 4 bases, with 9 bases between them. The CDR3 is made up of 12 amino acids. The CDR3 region is CSVELAGYEQYF. The CDR3 DNA reads TGCAGCGTTGAACTAGCAGGGTACGAGCAGTACTTC.

The chain couples TRBV29-1 to TRBJ2-1; 9 bases agree with TRBD2. Trimming at V came to 4 bases and at J to 9 bases, leaving 7 bases not matched to a gene. This CDR3 has 13 amino acids. In germline, CDR1 is SQVTM, CDR2 ANQGSEA. CDR3 sequence (DNA): TGCAGCGTTGTTGGCCTAGCGGGGACTGAGCAGTTCTTC. This sequence encodes CSVVGLAGTEQFF.

This clone was observed a few times. The V call is TRBV10-3, the J call TRBJ1-5; D call uncertain. V dropped 3 bases and J dropped 5 bases, with 8 bases sitting between them. Germline values: CDR1 ENHRY, CDR2 SYGVKD. CDR3 length equals 13 residues. The CDR3 DNA is TGTGCCATCAGTGAAATTGGGGATCAGCCCCAGCATTTT. Translated, it gives CAISEIGDQPQHF.

The J gene is TRBJ2-7, the V gene TRBV4-1, with D hard to call. The CDR3 runs to 14 residues. The germline V and J ends were trimmed by 3 bases and 5 bases, with 14 bases remaining between them. Germline CDR1 MGHRA, CDR2 YSYEKL. DNA of the CDR3: TGCGCCAGCAGCCACGGCCCCAAGGGAAACGAGCAGTACTTC. Translated: CASSHGPKGNEQYF.

This clone is a singleton in its sample. The genes are TRBV6-5 and TRBJ2-7; D not certain. CDR3 length: 14 amino acids. V lost 2 bases and J lost 2, with 10 bases in between. Germline V gene sequence: CDR1 MNHEY, CDR2 SVGAGI. The CDR3 coding sequence is TGTGCCAGCAGTTACACGGTACACGCCTACGAGCAGTACTTC. Its translation is CASSYTVHAYEQYF.

The V and J genes are TRBV9 and TRBJ2-3, with D perhaps TRBD1 (6 bases). The CDR3 runs 15 residues. The germline V gene encodes CDR1 SGDLS and CDR2 YYNGEE. Trimming stripped 4 bases from V and 6 bases from J, with 18 bases between. CDR3 amino acids: CASSRIGQFTDTQYF. The CDR3 bases are TGTGCCAGCAGCCGAATTGGACAGTTCACTGATACGCAGTATTTT.

This clone was found a few times. This chain links TRBV6-1 with TRBJ2-3; 11 bases are a match to TRBD2. CDR3 size: 18 residues. CDR1 and CDR2 from the germline V gene are MNHNS and SASEGT. The V gene end was trimmed by 3 bases and the J gene end by 1 base; junction bases not matched to a gene: 9. Here the CDR3 DNA reads TGTGCCAGCAGTGAGGGCGGGCTAGCGGGAGGACGCACAGATACGCAGTATTTT. It encodes CASSEGGLAGGRTDTQYF.

The genes are TRBV7-3 and TRBJ2-5; possibly TRBD1 for D (6 bases). Germline V CDR1 and CDR2: SGHTA, FQGTGA. V lost 5 bases and J lost 1, with 8 bases in between. This CDR3 is 13 amino acids long. The DNA for the CDR3 is TGTGCCAGCAGCCCAGGGGTCCAAGAGACCCAGTACTTC. Translated, it gives CASSPGVQETQYF.